This entry concerns a single T cell receptor (beta chain). Its target is unknown. The data originate from a study of regulatory and conventional T cells in RAG deficiency. General study results and limits: Treg unique TCR beta sequences were 80 to 100-fold fewer in Omenn syndrome and CID/AS patients than controls. Control T-cell subsets had markedly higher Shannon entropy and lower Simpson indices than RAG-deficient patients.

The CDR3 spans 16 residues. V was cut by 0 bases and J by 5 bases, with 11 bases left in between. Germline CDR1 reads WSHSY; CDR2 reads SAAADI. Blood CD4+ CD25-high CD127-low regulatory T cells supplied the genomic DNA template. Clones were sequenced by immunoSEQ multiplex PCR, and TCRdb holds only the in-frame ones, with some missing. The table records about 12,000 clones, roughly 94% of them present only once. These records were also assigned to another study, of regulatory T cells. From that paper: The primer mix had 52 TRBV and 13 TRBJ primers.

This sequence joins TRBV10-2 and TRBJ1-6; D perhaps matches TRBD1 (6 bases). The origin of this receptor is a human donor in good health. The sequenced sample consisted of CD127- CD25+ CD4+ Tregs sorted from blood. The CDR3 sequence: CASSESQGGDNSPLHF. CDR3 in DNA: TGCGCCAGCAGTGAGTCACAGGGAGGGGATAATTCACCCCTCCACTTT.